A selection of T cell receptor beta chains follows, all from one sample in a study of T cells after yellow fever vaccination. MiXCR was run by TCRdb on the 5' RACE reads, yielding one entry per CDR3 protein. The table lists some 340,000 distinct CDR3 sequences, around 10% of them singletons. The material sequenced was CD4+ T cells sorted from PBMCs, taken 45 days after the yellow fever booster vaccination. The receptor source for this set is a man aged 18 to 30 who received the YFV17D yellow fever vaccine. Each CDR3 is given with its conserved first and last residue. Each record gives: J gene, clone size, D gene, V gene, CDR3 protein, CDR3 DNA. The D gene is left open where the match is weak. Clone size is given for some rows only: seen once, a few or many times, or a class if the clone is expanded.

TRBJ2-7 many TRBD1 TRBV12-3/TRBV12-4 CASSTRSGGAYEQYF TGTGCCAGCAGTACTCGGTCAGGGGGAGCCTACGAGCAGTACTTC
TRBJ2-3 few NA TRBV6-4 CASSAQSTDTQYF TGTGCCAGCAGTGCCCAGAGCACAGATACGCAGTATTTT
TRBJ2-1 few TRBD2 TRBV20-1 CSATTDPGLAGVQQFF TGCAGTGCTACAACAGATCCGGGACTAGCGGGGGTCCAGCAGTTCTTC
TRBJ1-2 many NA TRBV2 CASSESAYGYTF TGTGCCAGCAGTGAATCGGCCTATGGCTACACCTTC
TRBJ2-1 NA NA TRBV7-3 CASSLRGVNEQFF TGTGCCAGCAGCTTAAGAGGGGTAAATGAGCAGTTCTTC
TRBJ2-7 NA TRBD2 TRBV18 CASSPSSGAYEQYF TGTGCCAGCTCACCCTCTAGCGGGGCGTACGAGCAGTACTTC
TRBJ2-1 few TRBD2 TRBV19 CASSIGVGGGADEQFF TGTGCCAGTAGTATCGGTGTGGGCGGGGGGGCAGATGAGCAGTTCTTC
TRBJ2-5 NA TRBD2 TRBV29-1 CSVEERGQETQYF TGCAGCGTTGAAGAGCGGGGGCAAGAGACCCAGTACTTC
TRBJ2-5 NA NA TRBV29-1 CSVRRRETQYF TGCAGCGTCAGGAGAAGAGAGACCCAGTACTTC
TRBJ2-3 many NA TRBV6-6 CASSYSRHTDTQYF TGTGCCAGCAGTTACTCGAGGCACACAGATACGCAGTATTTT
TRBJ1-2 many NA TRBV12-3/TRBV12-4 CASSLLGGYTF TGTGCCAGCAGTTTATTGGGGGGCTACACCTTC
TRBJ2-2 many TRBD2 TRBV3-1 CASSQVFAGGRNTGELFF TGTGCCAGCAGCCAAGTATTTGCGGGGGGCCGAAACACCGGGGAGCTGTTTTTT
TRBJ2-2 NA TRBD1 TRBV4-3 CASSHRTGGKNTGELFF TGCGCCAGCAGCCACCGGACAGGGGGGAAGAACACCGGGGAGCTGTTTTTT
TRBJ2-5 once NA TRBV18 CASSPVGRQETQYF TGTGCCAGCTCACCAGTGGGGCGCCAAGAGACCCAGTACTTC
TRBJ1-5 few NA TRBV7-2 CASSVQGQPQHF TGTGCCAGCAGCGTCCAGGGTCAGCCCCAGCATTTT
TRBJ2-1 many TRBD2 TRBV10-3 CAISVTSGAFRWNEQFF TGTGCCATCAGTGTGACTAGCGGGGCGTTTAGGTGGAATGAGCAGTTCTTC
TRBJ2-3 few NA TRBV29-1 CSAGTSPTDTQYF TGCAGCGCAGGGACTTCACCAACAGATACGCAGTATTTT
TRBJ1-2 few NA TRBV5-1 CASSPSGNYGYTF TGCGCCAGCAGCCCCTCCGGGAACTATGGCTACACCTTC
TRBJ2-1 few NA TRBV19 CASSPHRSYNEQFF TGTGCCAGTAGTCCCCACCGCTCCTACAATGAGCAGTTCTTC
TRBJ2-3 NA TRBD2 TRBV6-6 CASSYTSRGGAGDTQYF TGTGCCAGCAGTTACACTTCCCGCGGGGGGGCCGGAGATACGCAGTATTTT
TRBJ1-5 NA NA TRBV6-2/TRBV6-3 CASSKGKMREPQHF TGTGCCAGCAGTAAGGGGAAGATGCGGGAGCCCCAGCATTTT
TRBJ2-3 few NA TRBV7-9 CASSQGQTDTQYF TGTGCCAGCAGCCAAGGACAGACAGATACGCAGTATTTT
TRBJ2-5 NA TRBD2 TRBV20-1 CSARLSGGHETQYF TGCAGTGCTAGATTGAGCGGGGGGCACGAGACCCAGTACTTC
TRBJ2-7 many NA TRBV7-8 CASSLGTLGEQYF TGTGCCAGCAGCCTCGGGACGTTGGGCGAGCAGTACTTC
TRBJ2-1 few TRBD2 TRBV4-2 CASSQGRGGPYNEQFF TGTGCCAGCAGCCAAGGGCGGGGGGGCCCCTACAATGAGCAGTTCTTC
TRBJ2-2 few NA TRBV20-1 CSAGAWQPGELFF TGCAGTGCTGGGGCGTGGCAACCCGGGGAGCTGTTTTTT
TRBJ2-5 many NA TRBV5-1 CASSLAANSQETQYF TGCGCCAGCAGCTTGGCCGCGAATTCCCAAGAGACCCAGTACTTC
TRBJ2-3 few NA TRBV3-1 CASSHFPPDTQYF TGTGCCAGCAGCCATTTTCCCCCAGATACGCAGTATTTT
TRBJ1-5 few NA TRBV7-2 CASSAAYRVSNQPQHF TGTGCCAGCAGCGCAGCCTACAGGGTTTCGAATCAGCCCCAGCATTTT
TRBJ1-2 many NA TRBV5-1 CASHREAGSFYGYTF TGCGCCAGCCACAGAGAAGCCGGGTCCTTCTATGGCTACACCTTC
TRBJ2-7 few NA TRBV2 CASTTDGPYEQYF TGTGCCAGCACTACCGACGGTCCCTACGAGCAGTACTTC
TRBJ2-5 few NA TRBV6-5 CASSFLTGRETQYF TGTGCCAGCAGTTTCCTGACAGGGAGGGAGACCCAGTACTTC
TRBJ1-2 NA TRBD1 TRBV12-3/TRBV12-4 CASSLRLQGSYTF TGTGCCAGCAGTTTACGCCTACAGGGGAGCTACACCTTC
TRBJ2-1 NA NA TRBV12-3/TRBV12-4 CASSTTGSGYNEQFF TGTGCCAGCTCCACAACGGGTAGCGGCTACAATGAGCAGTTCTTC
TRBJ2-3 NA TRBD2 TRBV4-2 CASSLGGGGGGAEMDTQYF TGTGCCAGCAGCCTAGGTGGAGGTGGCGGGGGGGCCGAAATGGATACGCAGTATTTT
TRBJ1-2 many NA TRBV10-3 CAISAANYGYTF TGTGCCATCAGTGCTGCTAACTATGGCTACACCTTC
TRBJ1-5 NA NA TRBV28 CASSFWSNQPQHF TGTGCCAGCAGTTTTTGGTCCAATCAGCCCCAGCATTTT
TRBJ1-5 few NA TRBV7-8 CASSFRLVKEQPQHF TGTGCCAGCAGCTTCCGGTTGGTGAAGGAACAGCCCCAGCATTTT
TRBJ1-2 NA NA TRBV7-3 CASSLEVGDGYTF TGTGCCAGCAGCTTAGAAGTAGGAGATGGCTACACCTTC
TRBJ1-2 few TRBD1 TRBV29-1 CSVDFGQVDGYTF TGCAGCGTTGATTTTGGACAGGTTGATGGCTACACCTTC
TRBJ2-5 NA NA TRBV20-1 CSAPIPGHVQTQYF TGCAGTGCCCCCATTCCCGGACATGTACAGACCCAGTACTTC
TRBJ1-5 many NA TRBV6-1 CASSPLAGRQHF TGTGCCAGCAGCCCCCTCGCAGGGCGCCAGCATTTT
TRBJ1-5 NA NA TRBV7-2 CASSPGSIGNQPQHF TGTGCCAGCAGCCCGGGCTCTATCGGAAATCAGCCCCAGCATTTT
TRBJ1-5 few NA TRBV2 CASTPGRGNQPQHF TGTGCCAGCACCCCGGGCCGGGGCAATCAGCCCCAGCATTTT
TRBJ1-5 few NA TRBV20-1 CSAWGPHSNQPQHF TGCAGTGCTTGGGGGCCCCATAGCAATCAGCCCCAGCATTTT
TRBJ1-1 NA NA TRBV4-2 CASSQVRGTEAFF TGTGCCAGCAGCCAAGTGAGGGGCACTGAAGCTTTCTTT
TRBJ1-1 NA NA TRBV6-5 CASSYSHLRRGLSILNTEAFF TGTGCCAGCAGTTATTCCCATCTCCGTCGGGGCCTTTCGATCTTAAACACTGAAGCTTTCTTT
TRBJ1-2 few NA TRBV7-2 CASSPMEGLMNYGYTF TGTGCCAGCAGCCCCATGGAGGGTCTGATGAACTATGGCTACACCTTC
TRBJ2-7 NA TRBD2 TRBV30 CAWSSGSGTYYEQYF TGTGCCTGGAGTAGTGGCAGCGGGACCTACTACGAGCAGTACTTC